These 23 T cell receptor beta chains share one sample of origin, sequenced in a study of blood T cell repertoires in COVID-19. TCRdb's copy holds only in-frame clones and misses some; the assay was immunoSEQ multiplex PCR. The data contain some 270,000 clones, approximately 89% of them singletons. Sequencing used PBMCs or T cells enriched from blood (not recorded which). The receptors come from a woman in her thirties or forties who had been exposed to COVID-19.

This clone has just one count. V and J are TRBV6-2 or TRBV6-3 and TRBJ2-7; weak D call: TRBD1 (6 bases). Germline V CDR1 and CDR2: MNHEY, SVGEGT. The germline V and J ends were trimmed by 5 bases and 3 bases, with 29 bases remaining between them. There are 19 residues in the CDR3. CDR3 in DNA: TGTGCCAGCAGTAAAATCCCGTTTTTGGGCAGGGGATGGGGCTACGAGCAGTACTTC. This codes for CASSKIPFLGRGWGYEQYF.

The chain links TRBV7-3 to TRBJ1-6, with 9 nucleotides matching TRBD1. The germline V gene has CDR1 SGHTA and CDR2 FQGTGA. The CDR3 loop spans 14 amino acids. The V and J ends lost 5 bases and 8 bases, in that order; junction bases with no gene match: 4. CDR3 sequence: CASSLRDRDSPLHF. In nucleotides, the CDR3 is TGTGCCAGCAGCCTCCGGGACAGGGATTCACCCCTCCACTTT.

The J gene is TRBJ2-1, the V gene TRBV4-1, with TRBD2 identical over 9 bases. Germline trimming cut 4 bases from V and 8 bases from J; bases unmatched to any gene: 18. Germline CDR1 reads MGHRA; CDR2 reads YSYEKL. CDR3 length: 18 amino acids. In DNA form, the CDR3 reads TGCGCCAGCAGCCCCCGAGGGGGCGGGAGGGCCAGTATCGATGAGCAGTTCTTC. Amino acids: CASSPRGGGRASIDEQFF.

The chain joins TRBV29-1 to TRBJ2-1; weak D call: TRBD1 (6 bases). Per germline, CDR1 SQVTM and CDR2 ANQGSEA. Trimming left V 8 bases short and J 6 bases short, with 17 bases between. The CDR3 has 13 amino acids. DNA for the CDR3: TGCAGCACCAGAGGGGGTATCGGCAATGAGCAGTTCTTC. Protein: CSTRGGIGNEQFF.

The chain uses TRBV7-8 and TRBJ2-3, with TRBD2 matching 7 bases. Losses at the gene ends were 3 bases for V and 5 bases for J; bases not matched to a gene: 8. Germline V gene data show CDR1 as SGHVS and CDR2 as FQNEAQ. The CDR3 runs 15 residues. The CDR3 region has the DNA TGTGCCAGCAGCTTCCTCCGGGGCGGGAGAGATACGCAGTATTTT. The encoded protein is CASSFLRGGRDTQYF.

The V and J genes are TRBV6-2 or TRBV6-3 and TRBJ2-1; D might be TRBD1 (6 bases). Trimming took 2 bases from V and 8 from J, leaving 13 bases between them. Germline V gene data show CDR1 as MNHEY and CDR2 as SVGEGT. The CDR3 spans 14 residues. CDR3 DNA sequence: TGTGCCAGCAGTTACCTCTTACAGGGACATGAGCAGTTCTTC. It specifies CASSYLLQGHEQFF.

This chain connects TRBV11-2 to TRBJ2-2, with D maybe TRBD2 (5 bases). Germline V gene data show CDR1 as SGHAT and CDR2 as FQNNGV. The CDR3 spans 16 residues. V was shortened by 2 bases and J by 1 base, with 11 bases between the two germline ends. CDR3 residues: CASSLFGVGNTGELFF. In nucleotides, the CDR3 is TGTGCCAGCAGCTTATTCGGGGTGGGGAACACCGGGGAGCTGTTTTTT.

The chain recombines TRBV28 with TRBJ2-3; a possible D gene is TRBD1 (8 bases). V dropped 6 bases and J dropped 5 bases, with 21 bases sitting between them. CDR3 length: 16 amino acids. Germline CDR1 MDHEN, CDR2 SYDVKM. CDR3 protein: CASRGLLQGGEDTQYF. CDR3 in DNA: TGTGCCAGCAGGGGACTGCTACAGGGGGGGGAAGATACGCAGTATTTT.

The DNA of the CDR3 is TGCAGCGTCCTCCTTAATACTGGAAACACCATATATTTT. This sequence encodes CSVLLNTGNTIYF. V gene TRBV29-1 combines with J gene TRBJ1-3; D gene unclear. The CDR3 covers 13 residues. Germline assignment: CDR1 SQVTM and CDR2 ANQGSEA. Trimming took off 6 bases at V and 2 bases at J, with 11 bases between the two ends. Variable domain in full (rest from reference TRBV29-1 and TRBJ1-3): SAVISQKPSRDICQRGTSLTIQCQVDSQVTMMFWYRQQPGQSLTLIATANQGSEATYESGFVIDKFPISRPNLTFSTLTVSNMSPEDSSIYLCSVLLNTGNTIYFGEGSWLTVV.

The rearrangement links TRBV6-4 to TRBJ2-1; TRBD2 agrees at 9 bases. The V segment lost 7 bases and the J segment 9 bases; nucleotides outside the gene matches: 10. The germline CDR1 and CDR2 sequences are MRHNA and SNTAGT. CDR3 length: 14 amino acids. As DNA, the CDR3 is TGTGCCAGCATGGCTTCGCGGGAGGGCGGTGAGCAGTTCTTC. Translating gives CASMASREGGEQFF.

This rearrangement joins TRBV4-3 to TRBJ1-5; D possibly corresponds to TRBD1 (6 bases). The length of the CDR3 is 16 residues. V was clipped by 3 bases and J by 5 bases, with 17 bases between them. Germline-derived CDR1 and CDR2 are LGHNA and YSLEER. CDR3 bases: TGCGCCAGCAGCCAGGACGGGACATCTCGGGATCAGCCCCAGCATTTT. Its protein product is CASSQDGTSRDQPQHF.

This sequence joins TRBV5-5 and TRBJ2-5; possible D gene TRBD1, 6 bases. There are 13 residues in the CDR3. Germline lookup yields CDR1 SGHKS and CDR2 YYEKEE (reference sequence). The ends were cut back, 1 base at V and 7 bases at J, with 11 bases in the middle. CDR3 protein: CASSLWLQGTQYF. The CDR3 coding sequence is TGTGCCAGCAGCTTGTGGCTACAGGGGACCCAGTACTTC.

The J gene is TRBJ1-4, the V gene TRBV19, with TRBD1 as a possible D gene (5 bases). Trimming removed 6 bases at V and 4 bases at J, with 9 bases between. There are 13 residues in the CDR3. Germline V lookup: CDR1 LNHDA, CDR2 SQIVND (reference sequence). The CDR3 DNA reads TGTGCCAGTAGCCGACAGTATAATGAAAAACTGTTTTTT. Protein product: CASSRQYNEKLFF.

This clone came up once. V is TRBV11-3 and J is TRBJ2-1; 9 positions agree with TRBD2. V was pared by 3 bases and J by 5 bases, with 14 bases of the junction left unmatched. From germline, CDR1 is SGHNT and CDR2 YENEEA. There are 18 residues in the CDR3. The CDR3 protein is CASSFHGPRASGNNEQFF. The CDR3 coding sequence is TGTGCCAGCAGCTTCCATGGACCTCGGGCTAGCGGGAACAATGAGCAGTTCTTC. Supplemented by reference TRBV11-3 and TRBJ2-1, the full variable domain reads EAGVVQSPRYKIIEKKQPVAFWCNPISGHNTLYWYLQNLGQGPELLIRYENEEAVDDSQLPKDRFSAERLKGVDSTLKIQPAELGDSAVYLCASSFHGPRASGNNEQFFGPGTRLTVL.

This chain uses TRBV19 with TRBJ1-2; tentatively, D is TRBD1 (5 bases). V was cut by 6 bases and J by 3 bases, with 20 bases left in between. The CDR3 length is 16 residues. CDR1 and CDR2 (germline): LNHDA, SQIVND (reference sequence). The CDR3 loop reads CASRTTQGVVDYGYTF. The CDR3 nucleotides are TGTGCCAGTAGGACAACCCAGGGTGTGGTGGACTATGGCTACACCTTC.

V usage is TRBV25-1 and J usage is TRBJ1-1; tentatively, D is TRBD1 (5 bases). CDR1 and CDR2 (germline): MGHDK, SYGVNS. Trimming took off 3 bases at V and 1 base at J, with 12 bases between the two ends. This CDR3 comprises 15 residues. CDR3 region: CASSEGQLGNTEAFF. The CDR3 nucleotides are TGTGCCAGCAGTGAGGGGCAGCTGGGGAACACTGAAGCTTTCTTT.

The J gene is TRBJ1-1, the V gene TRBV4-3; D is perhaps TRBD1 (5 bases). V shed 5 bases and J shed 0 bases, with 13 bases lying between them. This CDR3 is 15 amino acids long. CDR1 and CDR2 from the germline V gene are LGHNA and YSLEER. CDR3 amino acids: CASSTRQGLNTEAFF. The CDR3 bases are TGCGCCAGCAGCACGAGGCAGGGTTTGAACACTGAAGCTTTCTTT.

The chain is built from TRBV3-1 (or the pseudogene TRBV3-2) and TRBJ1-1; tentative D call: TRBD1 (5 bases). The CDR3 length is 15 residues. Germline lookup yields CDR1 LGHDT and CDR2 YNNKEL (reference sequence). V dropped 1 base and J dropped 3 bases, with 12 bases sitting between them. CDR3 sequence reads: CASSQVSRADTEAFF. CDR3 bases: TGTGCCAGCAGCCAAGTGAGCAGGGCGGACACTGAAGCTTTCTTT.

V usage is TRBV2 and J usage is TRBJ2-7; maybe TRBD1 (6 bases). The V end was cut by 5 bases, the J end by 0 bases, with 17 bases between. This CDR3 contains 16 residues. The germline V gene encodes CDR1 SNHLY and CDR2 FYNNEI. The CDR3 DNA reads TGTGCCAGCAGTAAAACCGGGACATTTGGCTCCTACGAGCAGTACTTC. Translation gives CASSKTGTFGSYEQYF.

This chain joins TRBV5-1 and TRBJ2-3; TRBD2 aligns across 7 bases. This CDR3 is 14 amino acids long. J gave up 2 bases and V 7 bases, and 7 bases lay outside the gene matches. From germline, CDR1 is SGHRS and CDR2 YFSETQ. This CDR3 is CASFGGDNTDTQYF. As DNA, the CDR3 is TGCGCCAGCTTTGGGGGGGATAACACAGATACGCAGTATTTT.

This clone occurred once. The chain carries TRBV7-3 and TRBJ2-3; 11 positions match TRBD2. The CDR3 runs to 14 residues. V lost 4 bases, J lost 6 bases, and 3 bases stayed unmatched. The germline V gene encodes CDR1 SGHTA and CDR2 FQGTGA. The CDR3, as DNA: TGTGCCAGCAGCTCCACTAGCGGGAGCGATACGCAGTATTTT. It specifies CASSSTSGSDTQYF.

The V and J genes are TRBV28 and TRBJ2-7; perhaps TRBD2 as D (5 bases). The CDR3 covers 12 residues. The germline V and J ends were trimmed by 9 bases and 4 bases, with 13 bases remaining between them. CDR1 and CDR2 (germline): MDHEN, SYDVKM. The CDR3 spells CASGSGIYEQYV. The CDR3 nucleotides read TGTGCCAGTGGGAGTGGGATTTACGAGCAGTACGTC.

The genes are TRBV19 and TRBJ1-1, with a possible D match to TRBD1 (5 bases). Trimming took off 4 bases at V and 0 bases at J, with 15 bases between the two ends. The CDR3 runs 16 residues. The germline V gene encodes CDR1 LNHDA and CDR2 SQIVND (reference sequence). The CDR3 region is CASSTSGGVMNTEAFF. For the CDR3, the DNA is TGTGCCAGTAGTACCTCCGGGGGTGTGATGAACACTGAAGCTTTCTTT.